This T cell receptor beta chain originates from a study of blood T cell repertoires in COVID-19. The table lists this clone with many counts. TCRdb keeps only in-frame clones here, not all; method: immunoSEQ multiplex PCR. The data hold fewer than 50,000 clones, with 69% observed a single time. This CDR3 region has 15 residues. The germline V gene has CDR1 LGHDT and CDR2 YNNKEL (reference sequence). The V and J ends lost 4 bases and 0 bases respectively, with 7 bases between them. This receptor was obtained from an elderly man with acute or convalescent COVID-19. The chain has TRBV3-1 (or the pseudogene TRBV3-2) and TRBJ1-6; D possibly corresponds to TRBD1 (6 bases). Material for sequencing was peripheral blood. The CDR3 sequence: CASSPRGSYNSPLHF. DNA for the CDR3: TGTGCCAGCAGCCCCAGGGGCTCCTATAATTCACCCCTCCACTTT.